This T cell receptor (beta chain) was documented in a study of T cell responses to AZD1222 COVID-19 vaccine. Study-wide findings and caveats: Baseline antibody screening turned up just a handful of seropositive AZD1222 recipients. The breadth and depth of Spike-specific TCRs increased once two AZD1222 doses had been given. Vaccine-associated CD4 TCRs ranged over spike, dominating at 160-218 and 743-854.

The ends were cut back, 3 bases at V and 5 bases at J, with 11 bases in the middle. Germline CDR1 is LGHNA and CDR2 is YSLEER. The CDR3 spans 14 residues. On this clone itself: Its antigen is not identified.

Using immunoSEQ multiplex PCR, the repertoire was profiled, and TCRdb retains in-frame clones only, with some absent. The repertoire includes about 84,000 clones, 70% to 90% of them detected once, and 9% to 13% sits in the top ten. The origin of this receptor is an adult who received the AZD1222 COVID-19 vaccine. The sequenced sample was peripheral blood, obtained 28 days after the second AZD1222 dose. The rearrangement joins TRBV4-3 to TRBJ2-1; TRBD1 might be the D (5 bases). CDR3 nucleotides: TGCGCCAGCAGCCATTTAGACAGCAACAATGAGCAGTTCTTC. Translation: CASSHLDSNNEQFF.